This is a list of T cell receptor beta chains from one sample in a study of PD-1 blockade in classical Hodgkin lymphoma. Assay: immunoSEQ multiplex PCR; the TCRdb copy retains only in-frame clones and omits some. The sample includes about 17,000 clones, 75% to 85% of them seen just once. The source was peripheral blood mononuclear cells (PBMCs), collected at baseline. Receptors were obtained from a human donor with classical Hodgkin lymphoma. CDR3s leave out the opening cysteine and the closing phenylalanine or tryptophan. A D gene is named only where the DNA matches it firmly.

D gene,V gene,J gene,CDR3 protein
NA,TRBV7-2,TRBJ2-2,ASSLTSSGELF
TRBD1,TRBV7-2,TRBJ2-5,ASSPVQGALQETQY
NA,TRBV4-3,TRBJ2-4,ASSQDGLFDIQY
TRBD1,TRBV19,TRBJ1-1,ASSLYRGSPEAF
NA,TRBV28,TRBJ2-7,ASSLPHHYEQY
NA,TRBV6-1,TRBJ1-1,ASSERAGGTEAF
NA,TRBV6-1,TRBJ2-1,ASSETDGFYEQF
NA,TRBV5-8,TRBJ1-2,ASRQPGRGGGYT
NA,TRBV30,TRBJ1-5,AWSVQANQPQH
NA,TRBV5-6,TRBJ1-2,ASSPRRQGNYGYT